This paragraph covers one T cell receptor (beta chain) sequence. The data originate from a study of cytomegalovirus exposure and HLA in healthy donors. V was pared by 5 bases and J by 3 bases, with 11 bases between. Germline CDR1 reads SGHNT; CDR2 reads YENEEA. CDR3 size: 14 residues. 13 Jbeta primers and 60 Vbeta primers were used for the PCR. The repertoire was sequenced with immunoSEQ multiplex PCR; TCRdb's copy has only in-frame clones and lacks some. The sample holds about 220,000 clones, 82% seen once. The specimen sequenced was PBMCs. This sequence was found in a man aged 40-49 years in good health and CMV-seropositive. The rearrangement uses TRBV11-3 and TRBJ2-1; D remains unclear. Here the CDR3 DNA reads TGTGCCAGCAGCCCCAACTACGGCTACAATGAGCAGTTCTTC. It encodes CASSPNYGYNEQFF.